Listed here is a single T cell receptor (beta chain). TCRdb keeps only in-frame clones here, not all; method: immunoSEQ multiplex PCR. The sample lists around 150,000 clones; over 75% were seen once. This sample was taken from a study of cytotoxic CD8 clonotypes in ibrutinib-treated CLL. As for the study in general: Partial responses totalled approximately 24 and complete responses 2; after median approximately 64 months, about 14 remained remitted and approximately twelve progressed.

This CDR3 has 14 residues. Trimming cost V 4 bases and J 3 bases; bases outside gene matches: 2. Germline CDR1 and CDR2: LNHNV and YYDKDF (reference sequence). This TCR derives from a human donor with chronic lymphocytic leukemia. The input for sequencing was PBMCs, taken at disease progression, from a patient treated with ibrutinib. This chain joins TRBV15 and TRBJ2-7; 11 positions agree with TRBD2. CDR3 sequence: CATSKTSGSYEQYF. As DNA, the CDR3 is TGTGCCACCAGCAAAACTAGCGGGAGCTACGAGCAGTACTTC.